This T cell receptor (beta chain) was recovered during a study of cytomegalovirus exposure and HLA in healthy donors. Findings and caveats of the study: In vitro checks showed that a few CMV-associated chains really do target CMV antigens. Some TCR beta chains (roughly 160 of them) were listed as cytomegalovirus-associated.

In regard to this clone: No antigen is known for it.

PCR was performed using 60 Vbeta and 13 Jbeta primers. Method: immunoSEQ multiplex PCR; TCRdb's copy keeps in-frame clones and lacks some. The sample has 70,000 or so clones. The CDR3 is made up of 14 amino acids. Germline V gene sequence: CDR1 SQVTM, CDR2 ANQGSEA. The ends were cut back, 4 bases at V and 6 bases at J, with 19 bases in the middle. This sequence originates from a man aged 35 to 55 in good health and CMV-seronegative. The sequenced sample consisted of PBMCs. The chain links TRBV29-1 to TRBJ2-7; D possibly corresponds to TRBD2 (6 bases). The CDR3: CSVVRGTGGSEQYF. The CDR3 region has the DNA TGCAGCGTTGTACGGGGGACGGGTGGAAGCGAGCAGTACTTC.